This T cell receptor beta chain appears in the sequencing data of a study of shared clonotypes between healthy human individuals. Findings of the study overall: Even with large depth, rarefaction showed that sorted-subset sequencing was incomplete.

In the case of this clone: The antigen remains undetermined. This same CDR3 is encoded by further DNA sequences in the sample.

The data were produced by immunoSEQ multiplex PCR, yet TCRdb's version contains in-frame clones alone and is incomplete. The table includes millions of clones, 85% to 95% detected once. CDR3 length equals 14 residues. Germline loops: CDR1 KGHSH, CDR2 LQKENI. With 3 bases clipped from V and 4 bases from J, the junction kept 3 bases outside the gene matches. From CD4+ cells came CD45RA+ naive and CD45RA-negative memory subsets. Input material: naive CD4+ T cells sorted from blood. Subset denoted: CD45RA+ positively selected. The origin of this receptor is a man between 18 and 35 years old in good health. The chain is built from TRBV18 and TRBJ1-5, with 7 positions matching TRBD1. The DNA for the CDR3 is TGTGCCAGCTCACCCGGGACAGTAAATCAGCCCCAGCATTTT. The encoded protein is CASSPGTVNQPQHF.